This TCR beta chain was recovered during a study of blood T cell repertoires in COVID-19. The overall study: The analysed material was cDNA or gDNA that came from T cells, B-cell-depleted T cells, or PBMCs.

Details on this clone: This sample also contains other DNA sequences that code for the same CDR3.

Cohort allocation depended upon clinical history that participants reported. CDR1 is KGHSH and CDR2 is LQKENI in the germline V gene. The CDR3 loop spans 13 amino acids. V gave up 3 bases and J gave up 1 base, with 7 bases separating them. TCRdb's table, derived via immunoSEQ multiplex PCR, lists solely in-frame clones and lacks some. The sample includes about 270,000 clones, roughly 93% of them seen just once. The TCR sequence derives from a woman in her thirties or forties with acute COVID-19. The V gene is TRBV18, the J gene TRBJ2-7; D gene ambiguous. Material for sequencing was PBMCs or T cells enriched from blood (not recorded which). CDR3 in DNA: TGTGCCAGCTCACCCGGGTCATCCTACGAGCAGTACTTC. It codes for CASSPGSSYEQYF.